The 26 T cell receptor beta chains given below trace back to one sample, sequenced in a study of post-analysis software for immune sequencing data. Unique molecular identifiers were built into the TCR beta cDNA libraries. MiXCR, run by TCRdb on the PCR reads, gives a single entry per CDR3 protein. The sample carries about 500,000 distinct CDR3 sequences, under 55% recorded once. No antigens are known for them. General study findings and limits: Patients carried several TRBV segments more frequently than controls did, and TRBV5-6, TRBV5-1 and TRBV20-1 were among them.

Sequenced input: blood. Source of these receptors: a girl under 18 with multiple sclerosis.

The chain recombines TRBV5-1 with TRBJ2-1, with D possibly being TRBD2 (6 bases). CDR3 size: 16 residues. Germline V gene sequence: CDR1 SGHRS, CDR2 YFSETQ. The V gene lost 4 bases and the J gene lost 2 bases, with 16 bases spanning the gap. This CDR3 is CASSPDRESAYNEQFF. The CDR3 nucleotides are TGCGCCAGCAGCCCAGACCGGGAGAGCGCCTACAATGAGCAGTTCTTC. Looking up the rest from reference TRBV5-1 and TRBJ2-1 gives the full variable domain: KAGVTQTPRYLIKTRGQQVTLSCSPISGHRSVSWYQQTPGQGLQFLFEYFSETQRNKGNFPGRFSGRQFSNSRSEMNVSTLELGDSALYLCASSPDRESAYNEQFFGPGTRLTVL.

A remark on this clonotype: The conserved final phenylalanine or tryptophan is absent from the CDR3, which likely points to a read error. The chain joins TRBV11-1 to TRBJ2-7; the D gene is possibly TRBD2 (6 bases). There are 14 residues in the CDR3. Germline CDR1 SGHAT, CDR2 FQDESV (reference sequence). V was cut by 5 bases and J by 6 bases, with 17 bases left in between. The CDR3 DNA sequence: TGTGCCAGCAGCCGCGGTGGTGGGGGAGGCGAGCAGTACTAC. It is translated as CASSRGGGGGEQYY.

This clonotype was seen more than once but under ten times. This chain links TRBV20-1 with TRBJ2-7, with D uncertain. Deletions cut 2 bases from V and 2 bases from J, with 7 bases between. Germline V lookup: CDR1 DFQATT, CDR2 SNEGSKA (reference sequence). This CDR3 region has 12 residues. CDR3 nucleotide sequence: TGCAGTGCTAGAATCTTTACCTACGAGCAGTACTTC. As protein: CSARIFTYEQYF.

This clonotype appeared a few times. This chain uses TRBV4-1 with TRBJ2-7, with 7 nucleotides matching TRBD2. V shed 1 base and J 4 bases; nucleotides not matched to a gene: 7. The CDR3 length is 15 residues. In germline, CDR1 is MGHRA, CDR2 YSYEKL. CDR3 region: CASSQGSRGRYEQYF. The DNA of the CDR3 is TGCGCCAGCAGCCAAGGAAGTCGCGGGAGATACGAGCAGTACTTC.

The chain couples TRBV7-9 to TRBJ2-7, with 7 bases identical to TRBD1. Germline-derived CDR1 and CDR2 are SEHNR and FQNEAQ (reference sequence). CDR3 size: 15 residues. V shed 6 bases and J 5 bases; nucleotides not matched to a gene: 13. For the CDR3, the DNA is TGTGCCAGCAGTCACGACAGAGGGGGCTATGACGAGCAGTACTTC. It codes for CASSHDRGGYDEQYF.

This clonotype was observed a handful of times. The genes are TRBV11-2 and TRBJ2-7, with 7 bases fitting TRBD1. V was pared by 5 bases and J by 5 bases, with 9 bases of the junction left unmatched. Looked up from germline, CDR1 is SGHAT and CDR2 is FQNNGV. This CDR3 contains 14 residues. For the CDR3, the DNA is TGTGCCAGCAGCCCGACAGGGCTCCACGACGAGCAGTACTTC. Encoded protein: CASSPTGLHDEQYF.

DNA of the CDR3: TGTGCCAGCAGTTACTCGATGACAGGGATTATCAGCTCCTACGAGCAGTACTTC. Its translation: CASSYSMTGIISSYEQYF. The V call is TRBV6-2 or TRBV6-3, the J call TRBJ2-7; TRBD1 agrees at 7 bases. Trimming took 0 bases from V and 0 from J; bases not matched to a gene: 11. CDR3 length equals 18 residues. Germline-derived CDR1 and CDR2 are MNHEY and SVGEGT.

The chain links TRBV7-9 to TRBJ2-3; 8 bases are a match to TRBD2. The CDR3 extends over 15 amino acids. V lost 2 bases to trimming and J lost 0 bases; unmatched junction nucleotides: 1. Per the germline V gene, CDR1 is SEHNR and CDR2 is FQNEAQ (reference sequence). The CDR3 sequence is CASSLREGSTDTQYF. The CDR3 coding sequence is TGTGCCAGCAGCTTACGGGAGGGAAGCACAGATACGCAGTATTTT.

The chain links TRBV29-1 to TRBJ1-4, with 8 nucleotides matching TRBD1. The ends lost 4 bases at V and 11 bases at J; junction bases unmatched: 9. Looked up from germline, CDR1 is SQVTM and CDR2 is ANQGSEA. The CDR3 totals 13 residues. CDR3 residues: CSVAGQGLDKLFF. In DNA form, the CDR3 reads TGCAGCGTTGCCGGACAGGGTCTAGATAAACTGTTTTTT.

The chain combines TRBV20-1 with TRBJ1-4, with unresolved D. Germline CDR1 DFQATT, CDR2 SNEGSKA (reference sequence). The CDR3 spans 15 residues. Between the trimmed V and J ends, which lost 0 bases and 6 bases, there was a span of 14 bases. CDR3 loop: CSARDWGQPDEKLFF. The CDR3 DNA is TGCAGTGCTAGAGATTGGGGTCAGCCCGATGAAAAACTGTTTTTT.

This clonotype turned up a few times. This chain joins TRBV4-3 and TRBJ2-5; D remains unclear. The J call may be wrong; the DNA end is better matched by TRBJ2-7. Germline CDR1 and CDR2: LGHNA and YSLEER. This CDR3 region has 15 residues. CDR3 nucleotides: TGCGCCAGCAGCCAAGACGCTGATACCCCCTACGAGCAGTACTTC. As protein: CASSQDADTPYEQYF.

This rearrangement joins TRBV7-9 to TRBJ1-2, with D unresolved. The CDR3 is 13 residues long. V was pared by 5 bases and J by 4 bases, with 11 bases between. CDR1 and CDR2 (germline): SEHNR, FQNEAQ (reference sequence). The CDR3, as DNA: TGTGCCAGCAGCCTCCGGGAGGTCTATGGCTACACCTTC. It is translated as CASSLREVYGYTF.

This chain links TRBV6-6 with TRBJ2-5; D possibly matches TRBD1 or TRBD2 (5 bases each). V gave up 6 bases and J gave up 2 bases, with 16 bases separating them. Per germline, CDR1 MNHNY and CDR2 SVGAGI (reference sequence). This CDR3 has 15 residues. The CDR3 loop reads CASSFEGPLQETQYF. The DNA for the CDR3 is TGTGCCAGCAGCTTTGAGGGACCTCTACAAGAGACCCAGTACTTC.

J is TRBJ2-5 and V is TRBV5-1; 7 nucleotides agree with TRBD1. Near its end, the DNA agrees better with TRBJ2-4, so the J call may be wrong. The CDR3 sequence is 14 residues long. Per the germline V gene, CDR1 is SGHRS and CDR2 is YFSETQ. The CDR3 DNA reads TGCGCCAGCAGCTTGGGACAGGGAAACGACATTCAGTACTTC. The encoded protein is CASSLGQGNDIQYF.

The chain carries TRBV27 and TRBJ1-2; 9 bases are a match to TRBD1. Germline trimming cut 5 bases from V and 2 bases from J; bases unmatched to any gene: 15. The CDR3 totals 18 residues. Germline CDR1 and CDR2: MNHEY and SMNVEV (reference sequence). CDR3 region: CASSTHRDRDRPNYGYTF. The CDR3 region has the DNA TGTGCCAGCAGTACACACCGGGACAGGGATAGGCCGAACTATGGCTACACCTTC.

The rearrangement uses TRBV18 and TRBJ2-1, with D maybe TRBD2 (6 bases). The CDR3 length is 16 residues. V lost 6 bases, J lost 0 bases, and 15 bases lay in between. Germline V gives CDR1 KGHSH, CDR2 LQKENI. DNA for the CDR3: TGTGCCAGCTCTTATGCGCGGCGGGGCTCCTACAATGAGCAGTTCTTC. Translation: CASSYARRGSYNEQFF.

CDR3 protein: CASSYTDYNEQFF. CDR3 DNA: TGCGCCAGCAGCTACACAGATTACAATGAGCAGTTCTTC. The chain carries TRBV5-1 and TRBJ2-1; D ambiguous. The CDR3 loop spans 13 amino acids. V lost 3 bases to trimming and J lost 4 bases, with 8 bases between them. The germline CDR1 and CDR2 sequences are SGHRS and YFSETQ.

This clonotype has only a few counts. The genes are TRBV27 and TRBJ2-3, with TRBD2 matching 9 bases. J gave up 1 base and V 0 bases, and 2 bases lay outside the gene matches. The germline CDR1 and CDR2 sequences are MNHEY and SMNVEV (reference sequence). There are 16 residues in the CDR3. The CDR3 here is CASSLSTSGGTDTQYF. The CDR3 DNA is TGTGCCAGCAGTTTATCGACTAGCGGAGGCACAGATACGCAGTATTTT.

This clonotype was recorded at least ten times. This chain joins TRBV27 and TRBJ2-7; D gene uncertain. V gave up 6 bases and J gave up 2 bases, with 11 bases separating them. CDR1 is MNHEY and CDR2 is SMNVEV in the germline V gene (reference sequence). CDR3 length: 13 residues. CDR3 in DNA: TGTGCCAGCAGCCCTAAGGCGGCCTACGAGCAGTACTTC. The encoded protein is CASSPKAAYEQYF.

This clonotype has a handful of counts. The gene calls are TRBV20-1 and TRBJ2-1; 7 nucleotides line up with TRBD2. J lost 3 bases, V lost 3 bases, and 8 bases had no gene match. CDR3 size: 15 residues. CDR1 and CDR2 (germline): DFQATT, SNEGSKA (reference sequence). CDR3: CSASFQASGYNEQFF. The CDR3 coding sequence is TGCAGTGCTAGTTTCCAGGCTAGCGGCTACAATGAGCAGTTCTTC.

This chain connects TRBV6-4 to TRBJ2-1; 9 bases match TRBD2. In germline, CDR1 is MRHNA, CDR2 SNTAGT. With V trimmed by 0 bases and J by 4 bases, 7 bases remained unmatched. This CDR3 spans 17 amino acids. The CDR3 protein is CASSDSAGGPNYNEQFF. DNA of the CDR3: TGTGCCAGCAGTGACTCGGCGGGAGGGCCGAATTACAATGAGCAGTTCTTC.

The chain uses TRBV14 and TRBJ2-1; TRBD1 agrees at 7 bases. The trim removed 0 bases at V and 9 bases at J, leaving 5 bases unmatched. Germline CDR1 SGHDN, CDR2 FVKESK. CDR3 size: 14 residues. CDR3 sequence (DNA): TGTGCCAGCAGCCAAGATAGGGGGCGCGGTGAGCAGTTCTTC. It translates to CASSQDRGRGEQFF. Full variable domain (rest looked up from reference TRBV14 and TRBJ2-1): EAGVTQFPSHSVIEKGQTVTLRCDPISGHDNLYWYRRVMGKEIKFLLHFVKESKQDESGMPNNRFLAERTGGTYSTLKVQPAELEDSGVYFCASSQDRGRGEQFFGPGTRLTVL.

J is TRBJ1-1 and V is TRBV5-1, with D perhaps TRBD1 (5 bases). This CDR3 has 14 residues. Looked up from germline, CDR1 is SGHRS and CDR2 is YFSETQ. With 3 bases removed from V and 1 base from J, the gap between germline ends came to 10 bases. The CDR3 loop is CASSWGVTNTEAFF. Written as DNA, the CDR3 is TGCGCCAGCAGCTGGGGGGTTACGAACACTGAAGCTTTCTTT.

This rearrangement joins TRBV7-8 to TRBJ2-1, with D uncertain. V was pared by 1 base and J by 5 bases, with 9 bases between. The CDR3 length is 14 residues. CDR1 is SGHVS and CDR2 is FQNEAQ in the germline V gene. This chain's CDR3 is CASSLVAHNNEQFF. The CDR3 DNA is TGTGCCAGCAGCTTAGTTGCCCACAACAATGAGCAGTTCTTC.

A few counts support this clonotype. This chain joins TRBV4-1 and TRBJ2-3; 12 bases are a match to TRBD1. The junction had 13 bases not matched to a gene; V was cut back by 2 bases and J by 4 bases. Germline assignment: CDR1 MGHRA and CDR2 YSYEKL. The CDR3 has 19 amino acids. CDR3 DNA: TGCGCCAGCAGCCAAAAGTTGCCGGGACAGGGGGCGATCGCAGATACGCAGTATTTT. Translation gives CASSQKLPGQGAIADTQYF.

The genes are TRBV28 and TRBJ2-1, with D maybe TRBD2 (7 bases). Between the trimmed V and J ends, which lost 4 bases and 13 bases, there was a span of 23 bases. Germline V gene sequence: CDR1 MDHEN, CDR2 SYDVKM. This CDR3 is 15 amino acids long. This chain's CDR3 is CASSYRDGGQETQFF. As DNA, the CDR3 is TGTGCCAGCAGTTACCGGGACGGGGGGCAAGAGACCCAGTTCTTC. Combining the CDR3 with reference TRBV28 and TRBJ2-1 gives the whole variable domain DVKVTQSSRYLVKRTGEKVFLECVQDMDHENMFWYRQDPGLGLRLIYFSYDVKMKEKGDIPEGYSVSREKKERFSLILESASTNQTSMYLCASSYRDGGQETQFFGPGTRLTVL.